Listed here are 23 T cell receptor beta chains from one sample, sequenced in a study of regulatory dendritic cells for organ transplantation. Allogeneic regulatory or mature dendritic cells were co-cultured for less than six days with CFSE-labeled sorted T cells at 1:10. The antigens of these receptors remain unknown. Generated by immunoSEQ multiplex PCR, the TCRdb table keeps only in-frame clones and is missing some. Of 20,000 or so clones listed, 70% to 90% are singletons. Sequenced: naive CD4+ T cells from blood cultured with regulatory dendritic cells. Described subset: CD45RA+ naive T cells. Receptors originate from a human donor in good health.

The chain links TRBV2 to TRBJ1-2, with TRBD1 as a possible D gene (6 bases). CDR1 and CDR2 (germline): SNHLY, FYNNEI. The CDR3 is 14 residues long. V was shortened by 5 bases and J by 5 bases, with 15 bases between the two germline ends. CDR3 residues: CASSPLTGTYGYTF. CDR3 sequence (DNA): TGTGCCAGCAGTCCACTGACAGGAACGTATGGCTACACCTTC.

Only one count was recorded for this clone. The chain combines TRBV11-2 with TRBJ2-7, with TRBD2 identical over 14 bases. Trimming cost V 5 bases and J 2 bases; bases outside gene matches: 8. Germline V CDR1 and CDR2: SGHAT, FQNNGV. This CDR3 contains 17 residues. The CDR3 here is CASSPGTSGSIPYEQYF. The CDR3 DNA follows: TGTGCCAGCAGCCCCGGGACTAGCGGGAGTATCCCCTACGAGCAGTACTTC.

The chain couples TRBV6-5 to TRBJ1-3; no firm D call. Germline assignment: CDR1 MNHEY and CDR2 SVGAGI. The CDR3 consists of 11 residues. The V gene lost 7 bases and the J gene lost 7 bases, with 8 bases spanning the gap. The CDR3 loop is CASIEENTIYF. In nucleotides, the CDR3 is TGTGCCAGCATTGAAGAGAACACCATATATTTT.

This sequence joins TRBV7-9 and TRBJ2-5; TRBD2 aligns across 16 bases. V shed 4 bases and J 2 bases; nucleotides not matched to a gene: 10. In germline, CDR1 is SEHNR, CDR2 FQNEAQ (reference sequence). There are 19 residues in the CDR3. The CDR3 DNA sequence: TGTGCCAGCAGCTCACTCAGGGGACTAGCGGGGGGGAAACAAGAGACCCAGTACTTC. Translating it yields CASSSLRGLAGGKQETQYF.

The chain uses TRBV4-1 and TRBJ2-7, with 10 bases identical to TRBD1. The germline gives CDR1 MGHRA, CDR2 YSYEKL. V lost 1 base to trimming and J lost 3 bases; unmatched junction nucleotides: 9. The CDR3 consists of 17 residues. The CDR3 is CASSQAMKGQGIYEQYF. In DNA form, the CDR3 reads TGCGCCAGCAGCCAAGCGATGAAGGGACAGGGGATCTACGAGCAGTACTTC.

V and J are TRBV9 and TRBJ2-7; TRBD2 aligns across 10 bases. V lost 2 bases and J lost 4; bases outside the gene matches: 6. There are 15 residues in the CDR3. Germline V gene lookup returns CDR1 SGDLS and CDR2 YYNGEE. Here the CDR3 reads CASSVTSGEWYEQYF. CDR3 bases: TGTGCCAGCAGCGTTACTAGCGGGGAGTGGTACGAGCAGTACTTC.

Only one count was recorded for this clone. The chain recombines TRBV7-2 with TRBJ1-1; D unclear. This CDR3 region has 14 residues. Germline lookup yields CDR1 SGHTA and CDR2 FQGNSA. V lost 5 bases, J lost 0 bases, and 10 bases lay in between. The CDR3 sequence is CASSHGWLNTEAFF. For the CDR3, the DNA is TGTGCCAGCAGCCATGGATGGTTGAACACTGAAGCTTTCTTT.

The chain combines TRBV5-4 with TRBJ2-5; 7 bases line up with TRBD1. V trimming: 10 bases; J trimming: 3 bases; junction bases outside the gene matches: 9. The CDR3 covers 13 residues. Germline-derived CDR1 and CDR2 are SGHNT and YYREEE (reference sequence). CDR3: CAGRQGEEETQYF. In DNA, the CDR3 is TGTGCCGGCCGACAGGGCGAGGAAGAGACCCAGTACTTC.

This clone was detected only once. The chain combines TRBV7-2 with TRBJ2-5, with TRBD2 matching 7 bases. V dropped 1 base and J dropped 2; count of bases not matched to a gene: 7. The CDR3 is 16 residues long. Germline assignment: CDR1 SGHTA and CDR2 FQGNSA. In DNA, the CDR3 is TGTGCCAGCAGCTTAGTGACAGCGGGGCTACAAGAGACCCAGTACTTC. The encoded protein is CASSLVTAGLQETQYF.

This clone has only a few counts. The chain joins TRBV9 to TRBJ2-2; TRBD1 matches 8 bases. The CDR3 length is 15 residues. Germline CDR1 SGDLS, CDR2 YYNGEE. Trimming cost V 0 bases and J 9 bases; bases outside gene matches: 7. Written as DNA, the CDR3 is TGTGCCAGCAGCGTAGGGACAGGGAGTCGTAGGGAGCTGTTTTTT. It yields the protein CASSVGTGSRRELFF.

This clone was recorded a few times. The gene calls are TRBV6-5 and TRBJ1-1; D gene ambiguous. Per germline, CDR1 MNHEY and CDR2 SVGAGI. CDR3 length: 13 amino acids. The V end lost 1 base, the J end lost 5 bases, and 8 bases lay between the germline ends. As DNA, the CDR3 is TGTGCCAGCAGTTACTTCGCGGAGACTGAAGCTTTCTTT. This translates into CASSYFAETEAFF.

The chain couples TRBV7-9 to TRBJ1-5; 7 bases are a match to TRBD1. Germline V lookup: CDR1 SEHNR, CDR2 FQNEAQ (reference sequence). V trimming: 5 bases; J trimming: 0 bases; junction bases outside the gene matches: 10. This CDR3 is 17 amino acids long. The CDR3: CASSITGTDYSNQPQHF. As DNA, the CDR3 is TGTGCCAGCAGCATTACCGGGACAGACTATAGCAATCAGCCCCAGCATTTT.

The rearrangement joins TRBV29-1 to TRBJ2-7; D perhaps matches TRBD1 (6 bases). The germline V gene encodes CDR1 SQVTM and CDR2 ANQGSEA. V lost 6 bases and J lost 6, with 12 bases in between. The CDR3 consists of 11 residues. For the CDR3, the DNA is TGCAGCGTCAGGGGTAGCTTCGAGCAGTACTTC. Its translation: CSVRGSFEQYF.

The genes are TRBV7-8 and TRBJ1-1; TRBD1 agrees at 7 bases. Trimming at V came to 2 bases and at J to 0 bases, leaving 3 bases not matched to a gene. Looked up from germline, CDR1 is SGHVS and CDR2 is FQNEAQ. The CDR3 is 15 amino acids. The CDR3 DNA reads TGTGCCAGCAGCTTAAGGGACAGCGTGAACACTGAAGCTTTCTTT. The encoded protein is CASSLRDSVNTEAFF.

The chain carries TRBV5-5 and TRBJ2-1, with TRBD1 as a possible D gene (6 bases). This CDR3 is built from 15 residues. In germline, CDR1 is SGHKS, CDR2 YYEKEE (reference sequence). Trimming cost V 0 bases and J 6 bases, with 13 bases left between them. CDR3 coding DNA: TGTGCCAGCAGCTTGGAGGGGACAACCCTCAATGAGCAGTTCTTC. This encodes CASSLEGTTLNEQFF.

This rearrangement joins TRBV5-1 to TRBJ2-3, with TRBD1 as a possible D gene (6 bases). CDR1 is SGHRS and CDR2 is YFSETQ in the germline V gene. With 7 bases removed from V and 2 bases from J, the gap between germline ends came to 29 bases. The CDR3 is made up of 19 amino acids. As DNA, the CDR3 is TGCGCCAGCGACCGCACCGACAGGTTGATGGGGCCGCTCACAGATACGCAGTATTTT. Translation: CASDRTDRLMGPLTDTQYF.

Only one count was recorded for this clone. The chain has TRBV6-5 and TRBJ1-2; tentatively, D is TRBD1 (5 bases). The germline V and J ends were trimmed by 2 bases and 8 bases, with 15 bases remaining between them. From germline, CDR1 is MNHEY and CDR2 SVGAGI. The CDR3 runs 14 residues. The CDR3 DNA reads TGTGCCAGCAGTTACACAATAACAGGCGGCGGCTACACCTTC. It encodes CASSYTITGGGYTF.

This clone was seen a few times. V gene TRBV12-5 combines with J gene TRBJ1-6, with 8 bases lining up with TRBD1. The CDR3 runs 17 residues. Germline V CDR1 and CDR2: LGHNT, FRNRAP. With V trimmed by 2 bases and J by 10 bases, 13 bases remained unmatched. As DNA, the CDR3 is TGTGCTAGTGGTTTGTGGAAGGACAGGGTCCAAGGGTCACCCCTCCACTTT. It encodes CASGLWKDRVQGSPLHF.

The chain is built from TRBV29-1 and TRBJ2-5; D unclear. This CDR3 contains 13 residues. From germline, CDR1 is SQVTM and CDR2 ANQGSEA. Trimming pared 4 bases from V and 4 bases from J, leaving 13 bases between. CDR3: CSVVLGWVETQYF. As DNA, the CDR3 is TGCAGCGTTGTGCTTGGATGGGTAGAGACCCAGTACTTC. Looking up the rest from reference TRBV29-1 and TRBJ2-5 gives the full variable domain: SAVISQKPSRDICQRGTSLTIQCQVDSQVTMMFWYRQQPGQSLTLIATANQGSEATYESGFVIDKFPISRPNLTFSTLTVSNMSPEDSSIYLCSVVLGWVETQYFGPGTRLLVL.

This chain joins TRBV28 and TRBJ1-1; a weak D match, TRBD1 (6 bases). This CDR3 has 15 residues. The germline V and J ends were trimmed by 5 bases and 1 base, with 14 bases remaining between them. Per the germline V gene, CDR1 is MDHEN and CDR2 is SYDVKM. CDR3 nucleotide sequence: TGTGCCAGCAGTCCGCCGGGACAACCGAACACTGAAGCTTTCTTT. Amino acid sequence: CASSPPGQPNTEAFF.

The chain has TRBV6-6 and TRBJ2-2, with no clear D. Germline V gene lookup returns CDR1 MNHNY and CDR2 SVGAGI (reference sequence). The ends were cut back, 5 bases at V and 9 bases at J, with 7 bases in the middle. The CDR3 runs to 11 residues. The CDR3, as DNA: TGTGCCAGCAGTAATCCCCGGGAGCTGTTTTTT. As protein: CASSNPRELFF.

The V call is TRBV28, the J call TRBJ1-1; possible D gene TRBD1, 6 bases. Germline CDR1 MDHEN, CDR2 SYDVKM. The CDR3 loop spans 15 amino acids. Trimming removed 2 bases at V and 10 bases at J, with 20 bases between. The CDR3 sequence is CASSLSATGGRRAFF. The CDR3 DNA reads as TGTGCCAGCAGTTTAAGCGCAACGGGGGGCCGCCGAGCTTTCTTT.

This clone occurred once. The chain recombines TRBV7-6 with TRBJ1-2; D remains unclear. The CDR3 runs 16 residues. V lost 5 bases and J lost 4, with 20 bases in between. The germline gives CDR1 SGHVS, CDR2 FNYEAQ. Here the CDR3 DNA reads TGTGCCAGCAGCCTGTTGGGTACAGATTTGAGCTATGGCTACACCTTC. Amino acids: CASSLLGTDLSYGYTF.